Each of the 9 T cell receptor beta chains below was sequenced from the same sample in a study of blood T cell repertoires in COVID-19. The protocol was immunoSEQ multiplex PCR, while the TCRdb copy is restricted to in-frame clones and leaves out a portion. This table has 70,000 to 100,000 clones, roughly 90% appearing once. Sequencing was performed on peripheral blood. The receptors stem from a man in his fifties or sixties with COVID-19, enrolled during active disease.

DNA of the CDR3: TGTGCCAGCAACTCACTTAGCTCCTATAATTCACCCCTCCACTTT. Its translation is CASNSLSSYNSPLHF. The rearrangement joins TRBV6-5 to TRBJ1-6; no clear D. Germline V gene data show CDR1 as MNHEY and CDR2 as SVGAGI. This CDR3 region has 15 residues. V was clipped by 7 bases and J by 0 bases, with 10 bases between them.

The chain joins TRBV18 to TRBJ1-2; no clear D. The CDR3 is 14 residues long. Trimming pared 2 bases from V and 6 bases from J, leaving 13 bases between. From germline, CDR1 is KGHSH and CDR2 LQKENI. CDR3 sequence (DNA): TGTGCCAGCTCACCAAGGAAGGTCGGAGATGGCTACACCTTC. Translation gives CASSPRKVGDGYTF.

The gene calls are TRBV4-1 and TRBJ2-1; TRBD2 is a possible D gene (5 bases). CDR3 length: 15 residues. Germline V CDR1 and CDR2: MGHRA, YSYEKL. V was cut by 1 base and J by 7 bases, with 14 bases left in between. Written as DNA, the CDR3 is TGCGCCAGCAGCCAAGTGGCAGCAGCGGTGAATGAGCAGTTCTTC. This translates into CASSQVAAAVNEQFF.

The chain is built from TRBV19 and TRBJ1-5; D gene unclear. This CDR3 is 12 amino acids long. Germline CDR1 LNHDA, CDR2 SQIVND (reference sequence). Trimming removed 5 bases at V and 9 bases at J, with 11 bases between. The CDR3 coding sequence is TGTGCCAGTAGTGACAACCCAGGGCCCCAGCATTTT. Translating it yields CASSDNPGPQHF.

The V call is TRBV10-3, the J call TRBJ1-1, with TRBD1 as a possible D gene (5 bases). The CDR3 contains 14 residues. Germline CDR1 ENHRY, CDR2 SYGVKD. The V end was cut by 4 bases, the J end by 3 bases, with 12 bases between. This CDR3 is CAISARQRDTEAFF. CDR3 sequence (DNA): TGTGCCATCAGTGCGCGACAGCGGGACACTGAAGCTTTCTTT.

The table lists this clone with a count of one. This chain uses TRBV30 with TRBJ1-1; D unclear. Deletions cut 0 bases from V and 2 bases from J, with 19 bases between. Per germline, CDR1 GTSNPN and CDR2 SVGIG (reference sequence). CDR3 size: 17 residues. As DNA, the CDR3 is TGTGCCTGGAGTGTCCAGTTTGGGCTCCAGATAAACACTGAAGCTTTCTTT. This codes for CAWSVQFGLQINTEAFF.

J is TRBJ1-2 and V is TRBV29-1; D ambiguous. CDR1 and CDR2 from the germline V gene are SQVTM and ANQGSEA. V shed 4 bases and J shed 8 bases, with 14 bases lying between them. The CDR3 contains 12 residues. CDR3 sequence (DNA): TGCAGCGTTGGAGGAGCACCTAGAGGCTACACCTTC. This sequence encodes CSVGGAPRGYTF.

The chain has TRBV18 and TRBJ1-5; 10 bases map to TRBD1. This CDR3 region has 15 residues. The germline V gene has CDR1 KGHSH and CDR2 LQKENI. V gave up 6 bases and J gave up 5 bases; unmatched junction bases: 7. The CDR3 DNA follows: TGTGCCAGCTCGTTCGGACAGGGGGGGGATCAGCCCCAGCATTTT. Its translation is CASSFGQGGDQPQHF.

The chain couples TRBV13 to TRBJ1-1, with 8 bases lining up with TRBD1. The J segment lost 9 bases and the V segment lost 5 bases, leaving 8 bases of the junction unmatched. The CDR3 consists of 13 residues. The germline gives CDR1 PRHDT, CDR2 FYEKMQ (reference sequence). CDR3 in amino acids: CASSAGTGSKAFF. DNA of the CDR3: TGTGCCAGCAGCGCAGGGACAGGAAGCAAAGCTTTCTTT. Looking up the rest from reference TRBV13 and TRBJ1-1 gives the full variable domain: AAGVIQSPRHLIKEKRETATLKCYPIPRHDTVYWYQQGPGQDPQFLISFYEKMQSDKGSIPDRFSAQQFSDYHSELNMSSLELGDSALYFCASSAGTGSKAFFGQGTRLTVV.